This T cell receptor beta chain was observed in a study of blood T cell repertoires in COVID-19. This clone rates as medium-sized. Unmatched junction bases numbered 1, after V lost 4 bases and J lost 4 bases. CDR1 is SQVTM, CDR2 ANQGSEA, per germline. The CDR3 contains 12 residues. Generated by immunoSEQ multiplex PCR, the TCRdb table keeps only in-frame clones and is missing some. Of around 170,000 clones listed, over 70% are singletons. The TCR sequence derives from a man in his 60s who had been exposed to COVID-19. The chain is built from TRBV29-1 and TRBJ2-7; 10 nucleotides align to TRBD1. Sequenced material: PBMCs or T cells enriched from blood (not recorded which). DNA of the CDR3: TGCAGCGTTGGGACAGGGGGTTACGAGCAGTACTTC. Encoded protein: CSVGTGGYEQYF.